Listed here is a single T cell receptor beta chain. Germline V gives CDR1 SEHNR, CDR2 FQNEAQ (reference sequence). V was trimmed by 6 bases and J by 3 bases, leaving 18 bases between them. The CDR3 length is 15 residues. This entry is derived from a study of T-cell reconstitution after alpha-beta-depleted transplantation in children. Unique molecular identifiers tagged the TCRbeta library. TCRdb called the PCR reads again in MiXCR, with one record for every CDR3 protein. Among 500,000 or so distinct CDR3 sequences listed, 32% were seen once. The chain is built from TRBV7-9 and TRBJ2-7, with D maybe TRBD2 (5 bases). The sequenced sample was PBMCs from the stem cell graft donor, obtained from the stem cell graft. The clonotype originates from a human donor who donated a stem cell graft to a child with aplastic anemia. The DNA of the CDR3 is TGTGCCAGCAGTCCTCGGGCTAGCAGCCACTACGAGCAGTACGTC. Its protein is CASSPRASSHYEQYV.